This T cell receptor (beta chain) was found in a study of control samples from healthy donors and cancer patients. The data were produced by immunoSEQ multiplex PCR, yet TCRdb's version contains in-frame clones alone and is incomplete. The data contain around 19,000 clones, 80% to 90% of them singletons. Germline-derived CDR1 and CDR2 are MNHNS and SASEGT. The CDR3 sequence is 17 residues long. The trim removed 2 bases at V and 3 bases at J, leaving 8 bases unmatched. Sequencing input: PBMCs. This rearrangement joins TRBV6-1 to TRBJ2-2, with 8 bases that match TRBD2. The sequence derives from a woman in her seventies with lung cancer. The CDR3 DNA sequence: TGTGCCAGCAGTGAAAGGCCGGGAGGGACCGACACCGGGGAGCTGTTTTTT. Translated: CASSERPGGTDTGELFF.